This TCR beta chain came from a study of OX40 agonist ivuxolimab in advanced cancers. Background on the study: Patients were treated with intravenous ivuxolimab, dosed at 0.01 to 10 mg/kg and infused every 2 weeks. Partial responses were achieved by three patients, of whom one had hepatocellular carcinoma and two had cutaneous melanoma.

This CDR3 has 14 amino acids. Trimming removed 5 bases at V and 10 bases at J, with 17 bases between. Germline loops: CDR1 SGHTA, CDR2 FQGNSA. Baseline, cycle 4 day 1, and cycle 7 day 1 were the blood sampling points. Turning to this clone: What it recognizes is unknown.

The repertoire was sequenced with immunoSEQ multiplex PCR; TCRdb's copy has only in-frame clones and lacks some. Of about 48,000 clones in the sample, around 86% are singletons; the top ten hold under 2.5%. Overall study findings and caveats: Fewer expanded clones were found on average in CD4+ than in CD8+ T cells.

The receptor was isolated from an adult with an advanced solid tumor such as melanoma, head and neck, liver or kidney cancer. The chain uses TRBV7-2 and TRBJ1-4; a weak D match, TRBD1 (6 bases). The specimen was CD4+ or CD8+ T cells sorted from blood, collected in a trial of the OX40 agonist ivuxolimab. CDR3 in DNA: TGTGCCAGCAGCCCCTTAGGGGGGGCGGTAAAACTGTTTTTT. This translates into CASSPLGGAVKLFF.